This passage covers 11 T cell receptor beta chains from one sample sequenced in a study of T cells after yellow fever vaccination. MiXCR was run by TCRdb on the 5' RACE reads, yielding one entry per CDR3 protein. The sample records about 300,000 distinct CDR3 sequences, roughly 7% being singletons. The starting material was PBMCs, obtained approximately 40 days after the first yellow fever vaccination. These receptors came from a man aged 18 to 29 who received the YFV17D yellow fever vaccine.

The CDR3 spells CASRDTLGDEQFF. The DNA for the CDR3 is TGCGCCAGCCGGGACACCCTCGGGGATGAGCAGTTCTTC. The V and J genes are TRBV10-1 and TRBJ2-1, with D perhaps TRBD1 (6 bases). Trimming shortened V by 8 bases and J by 8 bases, and 16 bases separated the two germline ends. CDR1 and CDR2 from the germline V gene are WNHNN and SYGVQD (reference sequence). This CDR3 has 13 residues.

V is TRBV7-2 and J is TRBJ1-5; 7 bases agree with TRBD1. CDR3 length: 16 amino acids. V gave up 1 base and J gave up 3 bases; unmatched junction bases: 6. Per the germline V gene, CDR1 is SGHTA and CDR2 is FQGNSA. CDR3 sequence reads: CASSLVFGTVNQPQHF. The CDR3, as DNA: TGTGCCAGCAGCTTAGTTTTCGGGACAGTCAATCAGCCCCAGCATTTT.

This clonotype was observed a few times. The gene calls are TRBV5-1 and TRBJ2-3, with TRBD1 matching 10 bases. The trim removed 0 bases at V and 1 base at J, leaving 8 bases unmatched. The CDR3 is 18 amino acids. The germline V gene has CDR1 SGHRS and CDR2 YFSETQ. CDR3 in DNA: TGCGCCAGCAGCTTGGCCGGGACAGGGGATTGGGGCACAGATACGCAGTATTTT. Translating it yields CASSLAGTGDWGTDTQYF. Supplemented by reference TRBV5-1 and TRBJ2-3, the full variable domain reads KAGVTQTPRYLIKTRGQQVTLSCSPISGHRSVSWYQQTPGQGLQFLFEYFSETQRNKGNFPGRFSGRQFSNSRSEMNVSTLELGDSALYLCASSLAGTGDWGTDTQYFGPGTRLTVL.

This clonotype was counted only a few times. The chain combines TRBV4-1 with TRBJ2-5; D is perhaps TRBD2 (6 bases). In germline, CDR1 is MGHRA, CDR2 YSYEKL. This CDR3 is built from 14 residues. The V and J ends lost 7 bases and 3 bases respectively, with 15 bases between them. CDR3 nucleotide sequence: TGCGCCAGCAACCCAGGGTGGGGGGAAGAGACCCAGTACTTC. Translated, it gives CASNPGWGEETQYF.

This clonotype was seen many times. The V call is TRBV6-5, the J call TRBJ2-2; perhaps TRBD2 as D (6 bases). Trimming took off 2 bases at V and 7 bases at J, with 14 bases between the two ends. CDR1 MNHEY and CDR2 SVGAGI come from the germline V gene. The CDR3 extends over 15 amino acids. CDR3 nucleotide sequence: TGTGCCAGCAGTTACCCTCTTGGAGGGTACGGGGAGCTGTTTTTT. Protein sequence: CASSYPLGGYGELFF.

A few counts support this clonotype. The chain has TRBV7-8 and TRBJ1-5, with TRBD1 identical over 7 bases. Per the germline V gene, CDR1 is SGHVS and CDR2 is FQNEAQ. This CDR3 spans 15 amino acids. Trimming at V came to 4 bases and at J to 5 bases, leaving 8 bases not matched to a gene. The CDR3 coding sequence is TGTGCCAGCAGCTCTAGGGGGCAGGGGGATCAGCCCCAGCATTTT. Amino acid sequence: CASSSRGQGDQPQHF. The full variable domain, rest sourced from reference TRBV7-8 and TRBJ1-5, is GAGVSQSPRYKVAKRGQDVALRCDPISGHVSLFWYQQALGQGPEFLTYFQNEAQLDKSGLPSDRFFAERPEGSVSTLKIQRTQQEDSAVYLCASSSRGQGDQPQHFGDGTRLSIL.

This clonotype has only a few counts. The J gene is TRBJ1-3, the V gene TRBV10-3; possible D gene TRBD1, 5 bases. The CDR3 has 14 residues. V lost 6 bases and J lost 0, with 9 bases in between. CDR1 and CDR2 (germline): ENHRY, SYGVKD. The CDR3 DNA is TGTGCCATCAGAGGGGCCCGCTCTGGAAACACCATATATTTT. It specifies CAIRGARSGNTIYF.

This chain links TRBV6-2 or TRBV6-3 with TRBJ2-7, with 7 bases that match TRBD2. The germline V gene has CDR1 MNHEY and CDR2 SVGEGT. V shed 9 bases, J shed 2 bases, and the junction held 10 bases outside the gene matches. The CDR3 runs 14 residues. This chain's CDR3 is CASNAGDLAYEQYV. The CDR3, as DNA: TGTGCCAGTAATGCGGGGGACCTAGCCTACGAGCAGTACGTC.

The chain couples TRBV7-9 to TRBJ2-7, with a possible D match to TRBD1 (6 bases). Germline CDR1 and CDR2: SEHNR and FQNEAQ (reference sequence). There are 15 residues in the CDR3. Trimming stripped 6 bases from V and 0 bases from J, with 15 bases between. In nucleotides, the CDR3 is TGTGCCAGCAGTCGAGGGGGACATAGCTCCTACGAGCAGTACTTC. Amino acids: CASSRGGHSSYEQYF.

In this sample, this clonotype turned up many times. The chain recombines TRBV12-3 or TRBV12-4 with TRBJ2-3, with D uncertain. V lost 7 bases and J lost 1, with 12 bases in between. The CDR3 sequence is 14 residues long. CDR3: CASIPGQGTDTQYF. The CDR3 DNA is TGTGCCAGCATCCCAGGTCAGGGCACAGATACGCAGTATTTT.

The chain joins TRBV2 to TRBJ1-2; maybe TRBD1 (5 bases). The CDR3 covers 12 residues. The germline V gene encodes CDR1 SNHLY and CDR2 FYNNEI. Trimming left V 8 bases short and J 3 bases short, with 10 bases between. The CDR3 loop reads CASQTADYGYTF. In DNA form, the CDR3 reads TGTGCCAGCCAGACAGCGGACTATGGCTACACCTTC.